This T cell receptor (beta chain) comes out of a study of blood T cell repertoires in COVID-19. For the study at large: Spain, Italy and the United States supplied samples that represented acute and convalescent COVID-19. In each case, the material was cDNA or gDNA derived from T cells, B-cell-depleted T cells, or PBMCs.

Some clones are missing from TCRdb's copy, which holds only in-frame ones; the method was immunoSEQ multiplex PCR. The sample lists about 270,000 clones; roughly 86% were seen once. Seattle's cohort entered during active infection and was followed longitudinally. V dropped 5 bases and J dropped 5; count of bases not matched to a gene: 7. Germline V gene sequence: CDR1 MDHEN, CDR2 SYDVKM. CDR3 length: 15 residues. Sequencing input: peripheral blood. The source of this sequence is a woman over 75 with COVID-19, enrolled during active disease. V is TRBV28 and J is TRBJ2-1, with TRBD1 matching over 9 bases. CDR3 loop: CASSNIQGANNEQFF. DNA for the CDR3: TGTGCCAGCAGTAACATACAGGGGGCGAACAATGAGCAGTTCTTC.